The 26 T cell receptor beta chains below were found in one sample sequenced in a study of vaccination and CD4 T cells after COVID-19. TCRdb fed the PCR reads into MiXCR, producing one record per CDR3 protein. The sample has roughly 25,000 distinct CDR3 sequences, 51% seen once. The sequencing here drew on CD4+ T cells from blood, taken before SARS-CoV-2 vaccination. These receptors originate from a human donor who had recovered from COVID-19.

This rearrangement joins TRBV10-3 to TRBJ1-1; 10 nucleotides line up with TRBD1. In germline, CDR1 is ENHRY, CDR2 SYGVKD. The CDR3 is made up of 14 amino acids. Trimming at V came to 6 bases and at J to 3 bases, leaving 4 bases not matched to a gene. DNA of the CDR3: TGTGCCATCAGACCCGGGACAGGGGACACTGAAGCTTTCTTT. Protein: CAIRPGTGDTEAFF.

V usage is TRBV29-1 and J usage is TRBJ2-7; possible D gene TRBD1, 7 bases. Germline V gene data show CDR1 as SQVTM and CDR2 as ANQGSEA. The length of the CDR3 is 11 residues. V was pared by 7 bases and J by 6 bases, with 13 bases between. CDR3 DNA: TGCAGCGGCGGAGGGGGCAGCGAGCAGTACTTC. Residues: CSGGGGSEQYF.

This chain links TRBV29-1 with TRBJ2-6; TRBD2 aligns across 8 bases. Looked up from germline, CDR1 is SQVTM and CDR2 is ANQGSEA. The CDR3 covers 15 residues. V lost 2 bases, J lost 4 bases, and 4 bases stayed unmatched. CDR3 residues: CSVEWREAGANVLTF. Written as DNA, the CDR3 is TGCAGCGTTGAATGGCGGGAGGCCGGGGCCAACGTCCTGACTTTC.

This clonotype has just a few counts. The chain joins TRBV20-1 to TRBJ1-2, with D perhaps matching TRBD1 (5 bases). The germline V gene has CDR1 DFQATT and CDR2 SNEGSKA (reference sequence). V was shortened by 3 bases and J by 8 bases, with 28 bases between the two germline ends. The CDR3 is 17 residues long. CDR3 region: CSARVGAAKPGGGGYTF. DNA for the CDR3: TGCAGTGCTAGGGTAGGGGCAGCAAAACCCGGGGGAGGAGGCTACACCTTC.

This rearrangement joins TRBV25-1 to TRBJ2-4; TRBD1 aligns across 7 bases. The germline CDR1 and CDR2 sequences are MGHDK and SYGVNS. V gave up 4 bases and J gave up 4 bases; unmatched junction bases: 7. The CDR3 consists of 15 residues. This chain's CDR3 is CASSVAGTAKNIQYF. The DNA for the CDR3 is TGTGCCAGCAGTGTCGCCGGGACAGCAAAAAACATTCAGTACTTC.

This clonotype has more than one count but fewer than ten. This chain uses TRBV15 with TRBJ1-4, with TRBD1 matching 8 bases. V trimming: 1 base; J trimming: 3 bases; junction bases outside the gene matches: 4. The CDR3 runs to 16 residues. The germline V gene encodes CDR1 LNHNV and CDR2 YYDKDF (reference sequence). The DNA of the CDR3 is TGTGCCACCAGCAGAGTGGACAGGGCGCCTAATGAAAAACTGTTTTTT. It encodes CATSRVDRAPNEKLFF.

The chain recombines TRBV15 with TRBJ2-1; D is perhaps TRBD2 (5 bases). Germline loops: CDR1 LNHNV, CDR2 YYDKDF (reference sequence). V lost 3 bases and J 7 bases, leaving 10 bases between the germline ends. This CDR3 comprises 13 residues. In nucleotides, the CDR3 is TGTGCCACCAGCAGGGACTGGGAGAATGAGCAGTTCTTC. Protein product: CATSRDWENEQFF.

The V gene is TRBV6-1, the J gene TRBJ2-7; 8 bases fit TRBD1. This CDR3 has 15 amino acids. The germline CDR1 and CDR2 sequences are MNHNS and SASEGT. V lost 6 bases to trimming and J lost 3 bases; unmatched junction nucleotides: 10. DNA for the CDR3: TGTGCCAGCAGACAAACCGGGACAGGCGTCTACGAGCAGTACTTC. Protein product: CASRQTGTGVYEQYF.

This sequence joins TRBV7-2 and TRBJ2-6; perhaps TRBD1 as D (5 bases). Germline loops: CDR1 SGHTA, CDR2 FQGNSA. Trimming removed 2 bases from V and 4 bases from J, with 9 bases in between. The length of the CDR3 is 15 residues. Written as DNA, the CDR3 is TGTGCCAGCAGCTTACAGGGTCCCGGGGCCAACGTCCTGACTTTC. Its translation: CASSLQGPGANVLTF.

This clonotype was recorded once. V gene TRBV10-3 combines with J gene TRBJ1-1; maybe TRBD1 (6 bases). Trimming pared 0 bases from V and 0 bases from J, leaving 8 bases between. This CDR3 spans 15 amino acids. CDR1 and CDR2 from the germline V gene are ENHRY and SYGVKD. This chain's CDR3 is CAISESQGLNTEAFF. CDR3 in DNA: TGTGCCATCAGTGAGTCGCAGGGGCTGAACACTGAAGCTTTCTTT.

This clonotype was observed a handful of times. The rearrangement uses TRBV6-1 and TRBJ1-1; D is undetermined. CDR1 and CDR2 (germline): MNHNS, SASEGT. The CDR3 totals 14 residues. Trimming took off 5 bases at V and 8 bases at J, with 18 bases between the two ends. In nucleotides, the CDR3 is TGTGCCAGCAGTCGATCCTCGCCCCGCTCCGAAGCTTTCTTT. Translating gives CASSRSSPRSEAFF.

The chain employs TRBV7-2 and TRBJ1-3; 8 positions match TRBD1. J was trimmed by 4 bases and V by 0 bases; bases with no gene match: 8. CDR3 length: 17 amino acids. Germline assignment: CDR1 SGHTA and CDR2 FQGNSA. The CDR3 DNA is TGTGCCAGCAGCTTAGCGCCGCGGACAGGGTCCGGAAACACCATATATTTT. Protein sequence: CASSLAPRTGSGNTIYF.

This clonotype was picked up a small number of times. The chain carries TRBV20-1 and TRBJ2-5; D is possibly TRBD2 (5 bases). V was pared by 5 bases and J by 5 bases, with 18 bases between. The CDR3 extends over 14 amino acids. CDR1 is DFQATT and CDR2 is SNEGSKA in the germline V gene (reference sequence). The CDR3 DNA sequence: TGCAGTGCTCCGATTTGGGGAGTTGGGGAGACCCAGTACTTC. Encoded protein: CSAPIWGVGETQYF.

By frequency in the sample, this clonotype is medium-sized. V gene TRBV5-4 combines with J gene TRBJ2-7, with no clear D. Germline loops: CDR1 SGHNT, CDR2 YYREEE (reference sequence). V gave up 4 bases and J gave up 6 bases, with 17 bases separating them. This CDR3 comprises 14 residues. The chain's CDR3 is CASSPQQAPGEQYF. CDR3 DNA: TGTGCCAGCAGCCCCCAGCAGGCCCCGGGCGAGCAGTACTTC.

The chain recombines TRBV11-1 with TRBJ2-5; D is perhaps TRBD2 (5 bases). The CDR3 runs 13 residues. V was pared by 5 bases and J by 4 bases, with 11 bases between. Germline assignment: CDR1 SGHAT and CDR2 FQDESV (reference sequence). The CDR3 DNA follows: TGTGCCAGCAGCCGAGGAGGAATAGAGACCCAGTACTTC. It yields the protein CASSRGGIETQYF.

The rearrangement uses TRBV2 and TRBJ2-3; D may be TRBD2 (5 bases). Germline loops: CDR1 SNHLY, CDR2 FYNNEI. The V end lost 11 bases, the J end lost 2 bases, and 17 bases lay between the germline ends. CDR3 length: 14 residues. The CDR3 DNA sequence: TGTGCCTCCAAGACTACCCTAAACACAGATACGCAGTATTTT. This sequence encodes CASKTTLNTDTQYF.

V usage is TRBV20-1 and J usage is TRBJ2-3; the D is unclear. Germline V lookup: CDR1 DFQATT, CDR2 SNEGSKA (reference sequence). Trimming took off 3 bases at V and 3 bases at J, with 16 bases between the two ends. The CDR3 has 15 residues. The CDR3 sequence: CSARVPSQRTDTQYF. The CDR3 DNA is TGCAGTGCTAGGGTGCCCAGCCAGCGTACAGATACGCAGTATTTT.

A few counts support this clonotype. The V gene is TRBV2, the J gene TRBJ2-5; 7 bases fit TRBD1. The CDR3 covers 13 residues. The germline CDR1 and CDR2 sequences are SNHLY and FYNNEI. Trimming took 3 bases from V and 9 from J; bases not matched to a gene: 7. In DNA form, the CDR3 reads TGTGCCAGCAGTGAGACAGGGATCGTGGCCCAGTACTTC. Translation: CASSETGIVAQYF.

The CDR3, as DNA: TGTGCCACCAGTCCTAGCGGAGGACGCACAGATACGCAGTATTTT. Its protein product is CATSPSGGRTDTQYF. The J gene is TRBJ2-3, the V gene TRBV24-1, with 7 bases matching TRBD2. This CDR3 contains 15 residues. The V gene's germline CDR1 is KGHDR and CDR2 SFDVKD. V lost 6 bases, J lost 1 base, and 6 bases stayed unmatched.

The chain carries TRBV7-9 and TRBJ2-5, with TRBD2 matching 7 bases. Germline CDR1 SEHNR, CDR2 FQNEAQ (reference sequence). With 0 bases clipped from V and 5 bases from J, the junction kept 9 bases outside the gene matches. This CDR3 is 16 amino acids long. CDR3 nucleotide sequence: TGTGCCAGCAGCTTAGCGGGAGTCCTCGGGGGGGAGACCCAGTACTTC. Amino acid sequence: CASSLAGVLGGETQYF.

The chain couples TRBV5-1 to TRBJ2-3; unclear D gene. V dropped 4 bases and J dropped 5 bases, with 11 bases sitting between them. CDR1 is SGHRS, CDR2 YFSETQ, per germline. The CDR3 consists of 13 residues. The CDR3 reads CASSPPSGDTQYF. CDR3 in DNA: TGCGCCAGCAGCCCGCCGTCCGGAGATACGCAGTATTTT.

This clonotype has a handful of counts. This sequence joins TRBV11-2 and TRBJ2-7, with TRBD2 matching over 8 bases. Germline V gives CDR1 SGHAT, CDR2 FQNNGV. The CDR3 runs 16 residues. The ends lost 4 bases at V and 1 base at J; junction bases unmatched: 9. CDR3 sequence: CASSWGWGGRSYEQYF. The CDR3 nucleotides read TGTGCCAGCAGCTGGGGGTGGGGCGGGAGGTCCTACGAGCAGTACTTC.

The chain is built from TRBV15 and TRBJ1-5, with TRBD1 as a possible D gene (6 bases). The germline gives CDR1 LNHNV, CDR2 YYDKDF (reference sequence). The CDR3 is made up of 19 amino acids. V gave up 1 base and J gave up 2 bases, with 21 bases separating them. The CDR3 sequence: CATSRAGSRGKGGNQPQHF. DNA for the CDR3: TGTGCCACCAGCAGAGCAGGGAGCCGGGGGAAGGGGGGCAATCAGCCCCAGCATTTT.

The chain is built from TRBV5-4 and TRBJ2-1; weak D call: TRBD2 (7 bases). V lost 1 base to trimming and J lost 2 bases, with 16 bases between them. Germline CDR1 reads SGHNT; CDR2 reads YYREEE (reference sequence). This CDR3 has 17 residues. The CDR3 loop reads CASSLFIGGGTYNEQFF. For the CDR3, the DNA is TGTGCCAGCAGCTTGTTTATTGGCGGGGGCACCTACAATGAGCAGTTCTTC.

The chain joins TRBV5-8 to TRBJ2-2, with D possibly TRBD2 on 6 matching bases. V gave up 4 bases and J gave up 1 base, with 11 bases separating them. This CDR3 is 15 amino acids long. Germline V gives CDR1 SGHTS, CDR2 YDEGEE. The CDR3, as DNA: TGTGCCAGCAGCCCGTGGAGGGGGAACACCGGGGAGCTGTTTTTT. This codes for CASSPWRGNTGELFF.

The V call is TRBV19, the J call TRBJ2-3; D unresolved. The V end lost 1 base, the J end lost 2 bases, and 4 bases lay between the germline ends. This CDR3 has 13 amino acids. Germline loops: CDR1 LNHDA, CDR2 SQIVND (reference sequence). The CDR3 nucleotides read TGTGCCAGTAGTATAGGGGCCACAGATACGCAGTATTTT. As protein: CASSIGATDTQYF.